One and the same sample provided the 13 T cell receptor beta chains below, sequenced in a study of cytomegalovirus exposure and HLA in healthy donors. Amplification used 60 Vbeta primers and 13 Jbeta primers. The protocol was immunoSEQ multiplex PCR, while the TCRdb copy is restricted to in-frame clones and leaves out a portion. The sample carries under 200,000 clones, roughly 74% recorded once. The sample consisted of PBMCs. The receptors come from a woman in her forties in good health and CMV-seropositive.

The rearrangement joins TRBV6-5 to TRBJ2-2; possibly TRBD1 for D (5 bases). In germline, CDR1 is MNHEY, CDR2 SVGAGI. The V gene lost 3 bases and the J gene lost 5 bases, with 13 bases spanning the gap. CDR3 length: 15 residues. Written as DNA, the CDR3 is TGTGCCAGCAGTTATTTTGGGGCGGTGACCGGGGAGCTGTTTTTT. It codes for CASSYFGAVTGELFF.

The chain employs TRBV5-4 and TRBJ2-7; the D gene is possibly TRBD2 (6 bases). The CDR3 is 15 amino acids. Between the trimmed V and J ends, which lost 4 bases and 5 bases, there was a span of 19 bases. Per the germline V gene, CDR1 is SGHNT and CDR2 is YYREEE (reference sequence). The chain's CDR3 is CASSRAALTSNEQYF. The CDR3 DNA follows: TGTGCCAGCAGCCGGGCCGCCCTGACTAGTAACGAGCAGTACTTC.

The J gene is TRBJ2-1, the V gene TRBV28; 11 bases are shared with TRBD1. Germline assignment: CDR1 MDHEN and CDR2 SYDVKM. The CDR3 is made up of 14 amino acids. Trimming at V came to 9 bases and at J to 8 bases, leaving 9 bases not matched to a gene. The chain's CDR3 is CASQKRTGGDEQFF. In nucleotides, the CDR3 is TGTGCCAGTCAAAAGCGGACAGGGGGCGATGAGCAGTTCTTC.

This sequence joins TRBV27 and TRBJ2-6; a weak D match, TRBD1 (5 bases). In germline, CDR1 is MNHEY, CDR2 SMNVEV (reference sequence). Deletions cut 5 bases from V and 2 bases from J, with 10 bases between. The CDR3 contains 15 residues. The CDR3 protein is CASSLQGAGANVLTF. The DNA of the CDR3 is TGTGCCAGCAGTCTCCAGGGTGCTGGGGCCAACGTCCTGACTTTC.

V gene TRBV12-5 combines with J gene TRBJ2-3; a possible D gene is TRBD1 (6 bases). Trimming removed 4 bases from V and 4 bases from J, with 12 bases in between. CDR1 LGHNT and CDR2 FRNRAP come from the germline V gene. The CDR3 has 14 residues. In nucleotides, the CDR3 is TGTGCTAGTGGTTGGGACATTGGGGCAGATACGCAGTATTTT. Protein: CASGWDIGADTQYF.

As to this clone: Additional DNA sequences in this sample encode the identical CDR3. The chain uses TRBV4-3 and TRBJ2-1; 11 bases are shared with TRBD2. V gave up 0 bases and J gave up 9 bases; unmatched junction bases: 4. Per the germline V gene, CDR1 is LGHNA and CDR2 is YSLEER. This CDR3 contains 15 residues. The CDR3 spells CASSQELAGVGEQFF. The CDR3 nucleotides are TGCGCCAGCAGCCAAGAACTAGCGGGAGTAGGTGAGCAGTTCTTC.

This chain uses TRBV10-3 with TRBJ1-6; 7 bases map to TRBD1. This CDR3 region has 14 residues. Germline V CDR1 and CDR2: ENHRY, SYGVKD. Trimming took 10 bases from V and 8 from J; bases not matched to a gene: 11. The CDR3 loop is CATDEGATDSPLHF. In DNA, the CDR3 is TGTGCCACCGATGAGGGGGCGACGGATTCACCCCTCCACTTT.

This chain connects TRBV6-1 to TRBJ2-5, with TRBD1 identical over 7 bases. With V trimmed by 6 bases and J by 5 bases, 6 bases remained unmatched. The CDR3 has 13 amino acids. Germline V gene data show CDR1 as MNHNS and CDR2 as SASEGT. For the CDR3, the DNA is TGTGCCAGCAGCCCGGGACAGCTCGAGACCCAGTACTTC. It is translated as CASSPGQLETQYF.

The V gene is TRBV4-2, the J gene TRBJ2-7; TRBD1 matches at 10 bases. Germline CDR1 LGHNA, CDR2 YNFKEQ. The CDR3 extends over 15 amino acids. Losses at the gene ends were 1 base for V and 7 bases for J; bases not matched to a gene: 7. The CDR3 spells CASSQGRQGAPEQYF. The DNA for the CDR3 is TGTGCCAGCAGCCAAGGGCGACAGGGGGCCCCGGAGCAGTACTTC.

In DNA, the CDR3 is TGTGCCAGCAGCTTAGACCCAGGGATGGGCTACACCTTC. Amino acid sequence: CASSLDPGMGYTF. The rearrangement links TRBV7-2 to TRBJ1-2; a possible D gene is TRBD1 (5 bases). Germline CDR1 reads SGHTA; CDR2 reads FQGNSA. Trimming cost V 1 base and J 8 bases, with 11 bases left between them. This CDR3 comprises 13 residues.

This chain joins TRBV5-1 and TRBJ2-5; TRBD2 agrees at 9 bases. The DNA end is more similar to TRBJ2-7, so the J call may be wrong. Germline CDR1 is SGHRS and CDR2 is YFSETQ. The CDR3 totals 17 residues. The CDR3 reads CASSLAAGLAYSYEQYF. Here the CDR3 DNA reads TGCGCCAGCAGCTTGGCCGCAGGACTAGCGTACTCCTACGAGCAGTACTTC.

The chain recombines TRBV11-2 with TRBJ2-7, with D possibly being TRBD2 (5 bases). The CDR3 runs to 15 residues. The germline CDR1 and CDR2 sequences are SGHAT and FQNNGV. The V and J ends lost 6 bases and 1 base respectively, with 16 bases between them. CDR3: CASRPGRGESYEQYF. DNA for the CDR3: TGTGCCAGCAGACCGGGAAGAGGAGAGTCCTACGAGCAGTACTTC.

The chain has TRBV7-9 and TRBJ2-3, with TRBD2 identical over 9 bases. The CDR3 spans 16 residues. J lost 0 bases, V lost 1 base, and 2 bases had no gene match. The germline V gene encodes CDR1 SEHNR and CDR2 FQNEAQ (reference sequence). The CDR3 loop reads CASSLGAGGSTDTQYF. CDR3 DNA: TGTGCCAGCAGCTTAGGAGCGGGAGGTAGCACAGATACGCAGTATTTT.